This T cell receptor beta chain was found in a study of PD-1 blockade in mismatch repair-deficient tumors. Study results and limitations: Tumor-resident clones, often undetectable pretreatment in blood, expanded then contracted after pembrolizumab.

To note about this clone: Its cognate antigen is unknown.

The V end was cut by 3 bases, the J end by 5 bases, with 16 bases between. Per germline, CDR1 LGHNT and CDR2 FRNRAP. CDR3 length: 16 residues. TCRdb keeps only in-frame clones here, not all; method: immunoSEQ multiplex PCR. The sample includes tens of thousands of clones, about 83% of them seen just once. Sequencing was performed on peripheral blood, taken 12 weeks after starting pembrolizumab. The sequence derives from an adult with mismatch repair-deficient cancer. This chain uses TRBV12-5 with TRBJ1-4; D is unclear. The CDR3 nucleotides are TGTGCTAGTGGTTTTATCCTACCGACTGAGAATGAAAAACTGTTTTTT. Translating gives CASGFILPTENEKLFF.